In its sample, the clone carrying this T cell receptor beta chain was seen a few times. Its antigen is not identified. Other DNA sequences from this sample encode an identical CDR3 as well. The record originates from a study of shared clonotypes between healthy human individuals. Donors, without exception, were Caucasian adults residing in Nashville, Tennessee. The CD4+ fraction was divided into a CD45RA+ naive subset and a CD45RA-negative memory subset. Findings of the study overall: Approximately 5% was the fraction of naive CD4 clonotypes found shared across several donors.

Researchers divided each subset's genomic DNA evenly across several immunoSEQ plates. TCRdb's copy holds only in-frame clones and misses some; the assay was immunoSEQ multiplex PCR. The profile shows over a million clones, around 82% of them singletons. Germline CDR1 and CDR2: MDHEN and SYDVKM. The CDR3 spans 14 residues. The J segment lost 3 bases and the V segment lost 6 bases, leaving 6 bases of the junction unmatched. Sequenced: memory CD4+ T cells from PBMCs. The subset here: CD45RA-negative fraction. The TCR originated in a man aged 18-30 years in good health. Some clones in this sample may be carry-over from other donors' samples. The chain couples TRBV28 to TRBJ2-7; 9 nucleotides agree with TRBD1. The CDR3 sequence: CASSPPDRGYEQYF. CDR3 nucleotides: TGTGCCAGCAGCCCCCCGGACAGGGGCTACGAGCAGTACTTC.